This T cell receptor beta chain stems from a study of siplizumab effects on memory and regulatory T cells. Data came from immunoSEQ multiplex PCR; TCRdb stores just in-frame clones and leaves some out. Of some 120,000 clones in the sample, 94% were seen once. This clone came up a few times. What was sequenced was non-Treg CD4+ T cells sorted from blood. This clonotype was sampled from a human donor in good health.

The CDR3 region is CASSENRPGRGYTF. In nucleotides, the CDR3 is TGTGCCAGCAGTGAAAACAGGCCCGGGAGGGGCTACACCTTC. The chain employs TRBV2 and TRBJ1-2; D might be TRBD1 (5 bases). CDR1 is SNHLY, CDR2 FYNNEI, per germline. The V and J ends lost 2 bases and 8 bases respectively, with 15 bases between them. The CDR3 consists of 14 residues.